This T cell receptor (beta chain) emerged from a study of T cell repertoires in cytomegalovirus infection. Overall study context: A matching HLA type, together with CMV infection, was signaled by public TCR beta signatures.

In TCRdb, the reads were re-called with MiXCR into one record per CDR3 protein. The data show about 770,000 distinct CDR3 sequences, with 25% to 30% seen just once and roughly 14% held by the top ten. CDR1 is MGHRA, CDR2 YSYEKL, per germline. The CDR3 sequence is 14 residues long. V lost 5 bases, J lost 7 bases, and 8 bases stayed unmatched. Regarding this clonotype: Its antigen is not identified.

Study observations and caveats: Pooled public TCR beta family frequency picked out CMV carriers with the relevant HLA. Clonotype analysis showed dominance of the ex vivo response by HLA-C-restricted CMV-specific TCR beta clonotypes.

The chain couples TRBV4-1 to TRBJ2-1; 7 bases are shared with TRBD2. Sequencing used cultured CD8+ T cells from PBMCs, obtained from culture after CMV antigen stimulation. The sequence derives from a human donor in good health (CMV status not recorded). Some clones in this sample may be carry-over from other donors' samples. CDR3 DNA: TGCGCCAGCAGCTGGTCGGGGGAGGGAAATGAGCAGTTCTTC. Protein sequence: CASSWSGEGNEQFF.